The 12 T cell receptor beta chains presented below share a single source sample, sequenced in a study of radiotherapy plus CTLA-4 blockade in lung cancer. This table comes from immunoSEQ multiplex PCR, and its TCRdb copy is limited to in-frame clones, with some not included. The table has around 110,000 clones, around 84% seen once. The sample consisted of peripheral blood, taken from a patient treated with radiotherapy plus ipilimumab. All receptors come from a human donor with non-small cell lung cancer that progressed on radiotherapy plus ipilimumab. Some clones in this sample may be carry-over from other donors' samples.

The V and J genes are TRBV6-5 and TRBJ1-3; no clear D gene. Trimming removed 6 bases at V and 4 bases at J, with 13 bases between. CDR3 size: 14 residues. The germline gives CDR1 MNHEY, CDR2 SVGAGI. CDR3 bases: TGTGCCAGCAGACTAAACAGAGACGGAAACACCATATATTTT. Translated, it gives CASRLNRDGNTIYF.

The chain couples TRBV6-6 to TRBJ2-3, with D unclear. Between the trimmed V and J ends, which lost 2 bases and 2 bases, there was a span of 8 bases. The V gene's germline CDR1 is MNHNY and CDR2 SVGAGI (reference sequence). This CDR3 has 14 residues. In nucleotides, the CDR3 is TGTGCCAGCAGTTACGGGTTACCCACAGATACGCAGTATTTT. Translated: CASSYGLPTDTQYF.

A few counts support this clone. The chain joins TRBV18 to TRBJ1-2, with 9 bases identical to TRBD1. Germline CDR1 and CDR2: KGHSH and LQKENI. The V segment lost 3 bases and the J segment 4 bases; nucleotides outside the gene matches: 9. The CDR3 covers 16 residues. Here the CDR3 DNA reads TGTGCCAGCTCACCCCCCGGGACAGGGTCACTCTATGGCTACACCTTC. It is translated as CASSPPGTGSLYGYTF.

The chain carries TRBV6-5 and TRBJ1-2; D not certain. The CDR3 consists of 13 residues. Germline V lookup: CDR1 MNHEY, CDR2 SVGAGI. Trimming took 1 base from V and 6 from J, leaving 9 bases between them. CDR3 nucleotides: TGTGCCAGCAGTTACTTTGGGAGGGATGGCTACACCTTC. Translated, it gives CASSYFGRDGYTF.

V gene TRBV2 combines with J gene TRBJ2-7; weak D call: TRBD2 (5 bases). The CDR3 contains 11 residues. Germline V gene sequence: CDR1 SNHLY, CDR2 FYNNEI. V gave up 8 bases and J gave up 3 bases, with 8 bases separating them. Here the CDR3 DNA reads TGTGCCAGCGGGGAGTTCTACGAGCAGTACTTC. This codes for CASGEFYEQYF.

The chain recombines TRBV19 with TRBJ1-2; a weak D match, TRBD1 (5 bases). This CDR3 is built from 15 residues. V lost 2 bases and J lost 4, with 14 bases in between. CDR1 and CDR2 (germline): LNHDA, SQIVND (reference sequence). This CDR3 is CASSISGPGPYGYTF. As DNA, the CDR3 is TGTGCCAGTAGTATATCTGGGCCAGGGCCCTATGGCTACACCTTC. The full variable domain, with the rest looked up from reference TRBV19 and TRBJ1-2, is DGGITQSPKYLFRKEGQNVTLSCEQNLNHDAMYWYRQDPGQGLRLIYYSQIVNDFQKGDIAEGYSVSREKKESFPLTVTSAQKNPTAFYLCASSISGPGPYGYTFGSGTRLTVV.

The rearrangement joins TRBV29-1 to TRBJ2-5; the D gene is possibly TRBD1 (6 bases). The V gene lost 1 base and the J gene lost 0 bases, with 6 bases spanning the gap. The CDR3 covers 13 residues. Germline assignment: CDR1 SQVTM and CDR2 ANQGSEA. The CDR3 loop reads CSVEGTDQETQYF. For the CDR3, the DNA is TGCAGCGTTGAAGGGACAGACCAAGAGACCCAGTACTTC.

The chain recombines TRBV19 with TRBJ1-2; D is undetermined. The CDR3 is made up of 13 amino acids. V was clipped by 3 bases and J by 8 bases, with 13 bases between them. Germline CDR1 is LNHDA and CDR2 is SQIVND (reference sequence). DNA for the CDR3: TGTGCCAGTAGTATTGAGGGTATTGGCGGCTACACCTTC. The encoded protein is CASSIEGIGGYTF.

The gene calls are TRBV10-3 and TRBJ2-5, with TRBD1 matching over 8 bases. Germline CDR1 is ENHRY and CDR2 is SYGVKD. This CDR3 is built from 14 residues. Unmatched junction bases numbered 7, after V lost 6 bases and J lost 4 bases. CDR3 sequence: CAISTSQGVETQYF. The DNA for the CDR3 is TGTGCCATCAGCACCTCACAGGGGGTAGAGACCCAGTACTTC.

The V call is TRBV4-1, the J call TRBJ2-5; the D is unclear. Germline loops: CDR1 MGHRA, CDR2 YSYEKL. The CDR3 contains 15 residues. Trimming pared 10 bases from V and 0 bases from J, leaving 18 bases between. CDR3 amino acids: CANKFKIPYQETQYF. For the CDR3, the DNA is TGCGCCAACAAATTTAAGATCCCCTACCAAGAGACCCAGTACTTC.

The CDR3 DNA sequence: TGTGCCAGCAGCTTAGCGGGGGGGCGTCAAGAGACCCAGTACTTC. This sequence encodes CASSLAGGRQETQYF. The V call is TRBV5-5, the J call TRBJ2-5; 10 nucleotides align to TRBD2. Losses at the gene ends were 2 bases for V and 2 bases for J; bases not matched to a gene: 3. CDR1 and CDR2 (germline): SGHKS, YYEKEE (reference sequence). The CDR3 sequence is 15 residues long.

The chain has TRBV9 and TRBJ2-7, with no clear D. The CDR3 runs to 15 residues. Trimming took 0 bases from V and 0 from J, leaving 10 bases between them. Germline values: CDR1 SGDLS, CDR2 YYNGEE. For the CDR3, the DNA is TGTGCCAGCAGCGTAGCTCCGACGGTCTCCTACGAGCAGTACTTC. It translates to CASSVAPTVSYEQYF.